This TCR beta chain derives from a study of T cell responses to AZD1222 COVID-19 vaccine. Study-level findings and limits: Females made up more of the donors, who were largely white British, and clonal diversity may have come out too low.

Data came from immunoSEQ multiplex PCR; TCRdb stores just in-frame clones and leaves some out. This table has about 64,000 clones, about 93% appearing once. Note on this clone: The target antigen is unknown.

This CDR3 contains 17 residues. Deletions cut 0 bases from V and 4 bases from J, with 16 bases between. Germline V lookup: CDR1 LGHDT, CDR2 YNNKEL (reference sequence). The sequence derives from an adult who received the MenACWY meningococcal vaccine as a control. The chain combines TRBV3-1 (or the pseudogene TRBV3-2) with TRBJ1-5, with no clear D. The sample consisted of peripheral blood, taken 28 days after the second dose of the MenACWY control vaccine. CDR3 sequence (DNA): TGTGCCAGCAGCCAAGATGGTCCATCCTCCCGAAATCAGCCCCAGCATTTT. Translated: CASSQDGPSSRNQPQHF.